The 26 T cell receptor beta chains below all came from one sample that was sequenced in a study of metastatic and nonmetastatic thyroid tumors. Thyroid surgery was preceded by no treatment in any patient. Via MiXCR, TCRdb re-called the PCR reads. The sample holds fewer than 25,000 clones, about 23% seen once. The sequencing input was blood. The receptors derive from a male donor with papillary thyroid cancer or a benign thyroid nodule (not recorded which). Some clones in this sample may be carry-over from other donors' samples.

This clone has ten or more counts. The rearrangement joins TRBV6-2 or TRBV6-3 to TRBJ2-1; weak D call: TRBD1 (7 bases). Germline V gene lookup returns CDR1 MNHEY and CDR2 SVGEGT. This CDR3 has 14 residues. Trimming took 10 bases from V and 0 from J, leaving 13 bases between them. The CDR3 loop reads CATGGGFSYNEQFF. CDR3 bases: TGTGCCACCGGAGGGGGCTTCTCCTACAATGAGCAGTTCTTC.

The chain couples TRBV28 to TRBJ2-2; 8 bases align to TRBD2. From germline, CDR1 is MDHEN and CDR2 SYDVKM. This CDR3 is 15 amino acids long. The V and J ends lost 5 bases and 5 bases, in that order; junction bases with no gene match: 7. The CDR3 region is CASSLQREMTGELFF. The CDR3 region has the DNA TGTGCCAGCAGTCTCCAGCGGGAGATGACCGGGGAGCTGTTTTTT.

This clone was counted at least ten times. The CDR3 sequence is CAWSGGAEKLFF. Written as DNA, the CDR3 is TGTGCCTGGAGTGGAGGGGCTGAAAAACTGTTTTTT. The rearrangement uses TRBV30 and TRBJ1-4, with TRBD1 as a possible D gene (5 bases). Germline-derived CDR1 and CDR2 are GTSNPN and SVGIG (reference sequence). The CDR3 loop spans 12 amino acids. V lost 1 base and J 7 bases, leaving 7 bases between the germline ends.

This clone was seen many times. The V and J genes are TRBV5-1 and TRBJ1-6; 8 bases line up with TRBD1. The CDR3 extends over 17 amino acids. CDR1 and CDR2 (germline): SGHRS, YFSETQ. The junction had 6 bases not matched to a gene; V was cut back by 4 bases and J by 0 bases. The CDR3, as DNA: TGCGCCAGCAGCGACCGGGACAGGAGCTCCTATAATTCACCCCTCCACTTT. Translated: CASSDRDRSSYNSPLHF. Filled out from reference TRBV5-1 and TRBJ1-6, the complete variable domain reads KAGVTQTPRYLIKTRGQQVTLSCSPISGHRSVSWYQQTPGQGLQFLFEYFSETQRNKGNFPGRFSGRQFSNSRSEMNVSTLELGDSALYLCASSDRDRSSYNSPLHFGNGTRLTVT.

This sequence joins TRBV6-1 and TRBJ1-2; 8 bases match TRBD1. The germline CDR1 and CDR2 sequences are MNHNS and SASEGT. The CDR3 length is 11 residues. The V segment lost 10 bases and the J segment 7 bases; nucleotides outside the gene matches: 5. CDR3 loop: CAIGTGTGYTF. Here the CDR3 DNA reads TGTGCCATCGGGACAGGCACTGGCTACACCTTC.

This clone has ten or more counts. The DNA of the CDR3 is TGCGCCAGCAGCTGGGACAGTTCGAATGAAGCTTTCTTT. Translation gives CASSWDSSNEAFF. This chain joins TRBV5-1 and TRBJ1-1, with 7 bases fitting TRBD1. The CDR3 length is 13 residues. The V segment lost 3 bases and the J segment 7 bases; nucleotides outside the gene matches: 6. Looked up from germline, CDR1 is SGHRS and CDR2 is YFSETQ. The full variable domain, completed using reference TRBV5-1 and TRBJ1-1, is KAGVTQTPRYLIKTRGQQVTLSCSPISGHRSVSWYQQTPGQGLQFLFEYFSETQRNKGNFPGRFSGRQFSNSRSEMNVSTLELGDSALYLCASSWDSSNEAFFGQGTRLTVV.

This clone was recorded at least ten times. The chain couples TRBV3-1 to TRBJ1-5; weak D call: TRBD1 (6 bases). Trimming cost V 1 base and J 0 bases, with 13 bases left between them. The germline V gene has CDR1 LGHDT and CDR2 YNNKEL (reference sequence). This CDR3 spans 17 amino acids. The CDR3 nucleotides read TGTGCCAGCAGCCAAGGCAGGGGCATTTATAGCAATCAGCCCCAGCATTTT. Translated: CASSQGRGIYSNQPQHF.

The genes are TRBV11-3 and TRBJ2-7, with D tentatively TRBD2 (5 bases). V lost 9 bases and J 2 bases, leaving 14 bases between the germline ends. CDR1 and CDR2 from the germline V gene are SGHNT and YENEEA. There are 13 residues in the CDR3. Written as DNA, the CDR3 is TGTGCCAGTGGGAGCCAGACAACCTACGAGCAGTACTTC. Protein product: CASGSQTTYEQYF.

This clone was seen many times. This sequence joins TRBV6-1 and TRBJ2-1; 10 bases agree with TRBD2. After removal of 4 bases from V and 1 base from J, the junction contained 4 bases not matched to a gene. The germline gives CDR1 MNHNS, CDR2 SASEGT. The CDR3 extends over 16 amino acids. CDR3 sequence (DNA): TGTGCCAGCAGTGCGTTACTAGCGGGATCCTACAATGAGCAGTTCTTC. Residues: CASSALLAGSYNEQFF.

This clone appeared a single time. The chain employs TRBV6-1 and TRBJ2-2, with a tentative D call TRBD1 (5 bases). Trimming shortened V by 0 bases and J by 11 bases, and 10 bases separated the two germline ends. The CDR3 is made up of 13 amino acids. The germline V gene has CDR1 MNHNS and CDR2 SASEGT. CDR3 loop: CASSEADTVELFF. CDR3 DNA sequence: TGTGCCAGCAGTGAAGCGGACACCGTTGAGCTGTTTTTT.

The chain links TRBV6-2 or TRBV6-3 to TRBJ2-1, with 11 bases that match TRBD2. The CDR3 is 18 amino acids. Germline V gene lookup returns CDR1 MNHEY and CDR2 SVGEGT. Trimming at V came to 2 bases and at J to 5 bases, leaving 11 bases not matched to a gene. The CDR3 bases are TGTGCCAGCAGTTACCTCACTAGCGGGAGCTCTCGCGACAATGAGCAGTTCTTC. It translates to CASSYLTSGSSRDNEQFF.

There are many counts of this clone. CDR3 protein: CASSQGYIGNQPQHF. CDR3 nucleotide sequence: TGTGCCAGCAGCCAAGGCTACATTGGCAATCAGCCCCAGCATTTT. V gene TRBV3-1 combines with J gene TRBJ1-5; D ambiguous. V lost 1 base and J 2 bases, leaving 9 bases between the germline ends. CDR1 LGHDT and CDR2 YNNKEL come from the germline V gene (reference sequence). CDR3 size: 15 residues. Supplemented by reference TRBV3-1 and TRBJ1-5, the full variable domain reads DTAVSQTPKYLVTQMGNDKSIKCEQNLGHDTMYWYKQDSKKFLKIMFSYNNKELIINETVPNRFSPKSPDKAHLNLHINSLELGDSAVYFCASSQGYIGNQPQHFGDGTRLSIL.

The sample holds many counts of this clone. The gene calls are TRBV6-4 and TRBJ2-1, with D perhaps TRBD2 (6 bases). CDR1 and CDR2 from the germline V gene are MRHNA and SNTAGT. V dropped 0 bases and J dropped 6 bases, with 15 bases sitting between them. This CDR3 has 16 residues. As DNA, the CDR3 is TGTGCCAGCAGTGACTCTGGAGGGAGTGGAGTCAATGAGCAGTTCTTC. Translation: CASSDSGGSGVNEQFF.

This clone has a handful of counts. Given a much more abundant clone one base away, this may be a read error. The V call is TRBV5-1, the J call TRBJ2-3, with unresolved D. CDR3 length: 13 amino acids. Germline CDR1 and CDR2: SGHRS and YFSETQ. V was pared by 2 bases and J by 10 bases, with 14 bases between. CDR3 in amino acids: CASSLAHEDAQYF. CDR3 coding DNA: TGCGCCAGCAGCTTAGCCCACGAGGATGCGCAGTATTTT.

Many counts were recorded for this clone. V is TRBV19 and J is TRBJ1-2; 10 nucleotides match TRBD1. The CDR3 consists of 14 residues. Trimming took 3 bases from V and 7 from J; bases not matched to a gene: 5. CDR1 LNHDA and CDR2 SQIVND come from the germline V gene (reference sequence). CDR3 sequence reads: CASSIGQGGGGYTF. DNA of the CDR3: TGTGCCAGTAGTATCGGACAGGGGGGAGGTGGCTACACCTTC.

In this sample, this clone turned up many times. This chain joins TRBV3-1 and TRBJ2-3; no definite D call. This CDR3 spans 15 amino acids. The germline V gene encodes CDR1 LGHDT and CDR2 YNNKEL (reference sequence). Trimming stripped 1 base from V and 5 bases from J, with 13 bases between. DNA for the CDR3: TGTGCCAGCAGCCAAGGGACGGTCCGGCAAGATACGCAGTATTTT. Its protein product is CASSQGTVRQDTQYF.

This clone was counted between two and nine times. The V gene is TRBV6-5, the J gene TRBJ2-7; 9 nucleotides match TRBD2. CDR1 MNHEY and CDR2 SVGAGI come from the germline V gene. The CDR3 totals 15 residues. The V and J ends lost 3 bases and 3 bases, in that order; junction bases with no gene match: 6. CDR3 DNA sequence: TGTGCCAGCAGTTATACCGGACTAGCGAACTACGAGCAGTACTTC. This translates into CASSYTGLANYEQYF.

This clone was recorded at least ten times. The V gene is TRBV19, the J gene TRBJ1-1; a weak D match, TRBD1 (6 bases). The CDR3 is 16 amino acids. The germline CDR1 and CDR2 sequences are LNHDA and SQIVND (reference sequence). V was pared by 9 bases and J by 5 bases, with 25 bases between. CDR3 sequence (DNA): TGTGCCAGCGGACAGCCCGAGCTGAGGGGTCGGACTGAAGCTTTCTTT. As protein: CASGQPELRGRTEAFF.

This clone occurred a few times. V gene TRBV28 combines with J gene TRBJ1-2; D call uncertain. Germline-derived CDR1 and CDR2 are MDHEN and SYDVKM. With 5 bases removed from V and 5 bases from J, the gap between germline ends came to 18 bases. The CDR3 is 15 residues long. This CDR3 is CASSPWRVPNYGYTF. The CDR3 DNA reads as TGTGCCAGCAGTCCTTGGAGAGTACCGAATTATGGCTACACCTTC.

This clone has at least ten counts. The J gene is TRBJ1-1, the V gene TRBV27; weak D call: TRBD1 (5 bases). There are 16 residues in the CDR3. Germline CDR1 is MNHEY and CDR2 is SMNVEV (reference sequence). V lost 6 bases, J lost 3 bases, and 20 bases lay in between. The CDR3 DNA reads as TGTGCCAGCAGACTCACCTGGGGGAACACGCACACTGAAGCTTTCTTT. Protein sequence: CASRLTWGNTHTEAFF.

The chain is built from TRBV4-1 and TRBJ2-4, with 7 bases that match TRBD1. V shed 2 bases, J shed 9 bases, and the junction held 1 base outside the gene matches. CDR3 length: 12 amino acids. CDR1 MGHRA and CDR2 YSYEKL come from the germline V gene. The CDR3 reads CASSQRQGIQYF. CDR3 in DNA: TGCGCCAGCAGCCAACGACAGGGCATTCAGTACTTC.

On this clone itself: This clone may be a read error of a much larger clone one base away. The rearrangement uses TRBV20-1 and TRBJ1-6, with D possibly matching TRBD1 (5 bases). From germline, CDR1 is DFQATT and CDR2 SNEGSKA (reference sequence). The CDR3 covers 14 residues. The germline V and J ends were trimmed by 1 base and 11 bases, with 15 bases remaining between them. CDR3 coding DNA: TGCAGTGCTAGAGGGGCCAGGGCCGGGACACCCCTCCACTTT. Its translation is CSARGARAGTPLHF.

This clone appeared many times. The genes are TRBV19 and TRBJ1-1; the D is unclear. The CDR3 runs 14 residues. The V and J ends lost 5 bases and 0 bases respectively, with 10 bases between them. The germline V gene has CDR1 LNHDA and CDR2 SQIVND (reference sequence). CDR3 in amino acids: CASSVMGVNTEAFF. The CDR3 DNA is TGTGCCAGTAGTGTTATGGGTGTGAACACTGAAGCTTTCTTT. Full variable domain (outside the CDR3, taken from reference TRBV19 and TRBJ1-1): DGGITQSPKYLFRKEGQNVTLSCEQNLNHDAMYWYRQDPGQGLRLIYYSQIVNDFQKGDIAEGYSVSREKKESFPLTVTSAQKNPTAFYLCASSVMGVNTEAFFGQGTRLTVV.

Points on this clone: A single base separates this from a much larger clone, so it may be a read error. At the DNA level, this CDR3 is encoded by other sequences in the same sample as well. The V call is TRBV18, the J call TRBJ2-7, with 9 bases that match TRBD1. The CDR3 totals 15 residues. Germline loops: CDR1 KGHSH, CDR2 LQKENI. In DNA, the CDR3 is TGTGCCAGCTCACCATTGGGACAGGGTTTTTACGAGCAGTACTTT. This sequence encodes CASSPLGQGFYEQYF.

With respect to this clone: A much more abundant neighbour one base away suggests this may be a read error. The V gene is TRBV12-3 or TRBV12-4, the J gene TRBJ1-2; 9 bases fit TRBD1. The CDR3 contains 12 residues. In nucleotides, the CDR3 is TGTGCCTGCAGCGGGACAGGGTTTGGCTACACCTTC. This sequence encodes CACSGTGFGYTF.

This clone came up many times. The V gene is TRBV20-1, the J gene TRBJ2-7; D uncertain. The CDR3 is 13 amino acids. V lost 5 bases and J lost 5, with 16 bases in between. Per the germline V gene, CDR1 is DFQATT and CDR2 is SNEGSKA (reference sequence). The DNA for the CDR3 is TGCAGTGCTCCTAAAACAGTCGTGGACGAGCAGTACTTC. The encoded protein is CSAPKTVVDEQYF.